A single T cell receptor (beta chain) is shown here with its context. Its target antigen remains unknown. No clone much larger than this one lies a single base away; base qualities are absent. The data were obtained in a study of response to subunit inactivated influenza vaccine (dated by TCRdb to the late 2010s). In the study overall: The study used deep quantitative T cell receptor repertoire profiling to track responses to a trivalent subunit inactivated influenza vaccine.

Library prep was done by RT-PCR. This sample was sequenced with an Illumina HiSeq 2500. The public reads were quality trimmed at Q25 with fastp and then assembled into clones with MiXCR by TCRdb, keeping productive beta chains. Under each unique CDR3 protein, matching rows form one entry showing the most common genes and DNA. Counted in this sample were 500,000 to 600,000 distinct CDR3 sequences; 13% of them appeared once. Around 12% of the sample goes to the ten largest clones. The sample's time point, from its label and the paper: 45 to 55 days after influenza vaccine administration. The paper as a whole reports these results and caveats: The authors suggested that each seasonal influenza vaccination may recruit only a limited number of new T cells.

According to the germline V gene, CDR1 reads ENHRY and CDR2 reads SYGVKD. The CDR3 has 13 amino acids, counting the end cysteine and phenylalanine. The retained sequence is limited to the CDR3, 39 bases, with the frame set at the first base. Trimming at the junction amounts to 0 bases on V and 4 bases on J, and the germline ends lie 3 bases apart. This material consisted of PBMCs from blood, taken around seven weeks after vaccination. The chain is assembled from TRBV10-3 and TRBJ2-2; the D segment cannot be called with confidence. The receptor was derived from a man aged 50 to 60 who received an inactivated influenza vaccine. Donor details come from another sample of the same person, matched by shared clones. The CDR3 region has the sequence CAISESFTGELFF. The sequenced DNA: TGTGCCATCAGTGAGTCGTTCACCGGGGAGCTGTTTTTT.